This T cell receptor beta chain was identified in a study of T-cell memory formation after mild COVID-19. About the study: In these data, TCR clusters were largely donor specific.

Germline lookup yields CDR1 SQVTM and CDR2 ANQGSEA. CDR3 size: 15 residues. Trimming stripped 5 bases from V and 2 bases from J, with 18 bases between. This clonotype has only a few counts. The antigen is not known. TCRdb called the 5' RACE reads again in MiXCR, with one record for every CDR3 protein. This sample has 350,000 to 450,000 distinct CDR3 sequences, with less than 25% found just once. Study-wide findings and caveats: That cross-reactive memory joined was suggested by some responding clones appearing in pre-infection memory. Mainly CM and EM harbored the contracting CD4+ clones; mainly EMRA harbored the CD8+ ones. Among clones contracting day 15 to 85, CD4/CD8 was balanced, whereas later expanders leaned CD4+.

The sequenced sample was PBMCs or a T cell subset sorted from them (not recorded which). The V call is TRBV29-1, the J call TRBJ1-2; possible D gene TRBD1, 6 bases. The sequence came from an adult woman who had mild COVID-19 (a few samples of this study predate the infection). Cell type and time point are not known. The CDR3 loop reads CSVTGGQSGNYGYTF. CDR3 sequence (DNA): TGCAGCGTTACCGGGGGGCAGTCCGGGAACTATGGCTACACCTTC.